Listed here are 30 T cell receptor beta chains from one sample, sequenced in a study of neurological immune-mediated disorders (dated by TCRdb to about 2019). Library preparation was by 5' RACE. Sequenced on an Illumina HiSeq 2500. TCRdb reworked the public reads: Q25 trimming with fastp, MiXCR clone assembly, productive beta chains retained. Rows merge per CDR3 protein into single entries with the most common DNA and genes. In this sample the table shows over 40,000 distinct CDR3 sequences, roughly 6.3% of which occur a single time. Clones ranked in the top ten supply around 0.6% of the sample. Sequencing input: CD4+ T cells from blood. The receptors shown here come from a woman between 40 and 55 years old in good health.

This clonotype was counted ten times or more. The chain combines TRBV20-1 with TRBJ1-3; no clear D. Trimming left V 4 bases short and J 0 bases short, with 10 bases between. Germline V gene sequence: CDR1 DFQATT, CDR2 SNEGSKA (reference sequence). The CDR3 has 14 amino acids. The CDR3 loop is CSATGSDSGNTIYF. CDR3 DNA sequence: TGCAGTGCTACCGGGAGTGACTCTGGAAACACCATATATTTT.

This clonotype was counted many times. V usage is TRBV2 and J usage is TRBJ2-5, with 8 positions matching TRBD2. The V gene end was trimmed by 3 bases and the J gene end by 3 bases; junction bases not matched to a gene: 6. This CDR3 spans 15 amino acids. Looked up from germline, CDR1 is SNHLY and CDR2 is FYNNEI. The CDR3 region is CASSDIAGGKETQYF. DNA for the CDR3: TGTGCCAGCAGTGATATCGCGGGAGGTAAAGAGACCCAGTACTTC.

This clonotype was picked up many times. This chain uses TRBV6-2 or TRBV6-3 with TRBJ1-6; TRBD1 agrees at 7 bases. The CDR3 has 16 amino acids. Germline V gene lookup returns CDR1 MNHEY and CDR2 SVGEGT. V trimming: 6 bases; J trimming: 10 bases; junction bases outside the gene matches: 15. CDR3 DNA: TGTGCCAGCAGCGACCGGGCCGGGACAGTGGACTCACCCCTCCACTTT. The encoded protein is CASSDRAGTVDSPLHF.

In its sample, this clonotype was seen many times. V gene TRBV9 combines with J gene TRBJ1-2; D gene ambiguous. Trimming shortened V by 7 bases and J by 1 base, and 5 bases separated the two germline ends. The CDR3 sequence is 11 residues long. Germline CDR1 reads SGDLS; CDR2 reads YYNGEE. The CDR3 DNA follows: TGTGCCAGCGCGGTTAACTATGGCTACACCTTC. Residues: CASAVNYGYTF.

This clonotype was counted at least ten times. V and J are TRBV20-1 and TRBJ2-7; TRBD1 or TRBD2 may be the D gene (6 bases each). Between the trimmed V and J ends, which lost 5 bases and 4 bases, there was a span of 15 bases. Germline assignment: CDR1 DFQATT and CDR2 SNEGSKA (reference sequence). CDR3 length: 13 residues. Here the CDR3 reads CSARPGGRYEQYF. The CDR3 nucleotides are TGCAGTGCTCGACCTGGGGGGCGGTACGAGCAGTACTTC.

This clonotype was picked up many times. V is TRBV3-1 and J is TRBJ2-1; no clear D. The CDR3 sequence is 12 residues long. V was trimmed by 2 bases and J by 7 bases, leaving 6 bases between them. Germline loops: CDR1 LGHDT, CDR2 YNNKEL (reference sequence). CDR3 DNA sequence: TGTGCCAGCAGCCAAATGACGAATGAGCAGTTCTTC. Amino acid sequence: CASSQMTNEQFF.

At least ten counts were recorded for this clonotype. V gene TRBV7-2 combines with J gene TRBJ2-7; D unclear. Germline assignment: CDR1 SGHTA and CDR2 FQGNSA. The CDR3 contains 12 residues. Trimming pared 6 bases from V and 4 bases from J, leaving 10 bases between. This CDR3 is CASSFDWYEQYF. The CDR3 DNA reads as TGTGCCAGCAGTTTTGACTGGTACGAGCAGTACTTC.

At least ten counts were recorded for this clonotype. The V gene is TRBV20-1, the J gene TRBJ2-1, with D possibly being TRBD2 (6 bases). V lost 7 bases and J lost 0, with 13 bases in between. The germline CDR1 and CDR2 sequences are DFQATT and SNEGSKA (reference sequence). This CDR3 has 14 residues. This CDR3 is CSGERATSYNEQFF. The DNA of the CDR3 is TGCAGTGGTGAGCGGGCCACCTCCTACAATGAGCAGTTCTTC.

This clonotype was seen many times. The chain has TRBV28 and TRBJ1-3; TRBD1 matches at 9 bases. Trimming removed 3 bases from V and 4 bases from J; junction bases left unmatched: 7. CDR1 is MDHEN and CDR2 is SYDVKM in the germline V gene. CDR3 length: 16 amino acids. The CDR3 region is CASSFLTGGSGNTIYF. The CDR3 DNA sequence: TGTGCCAGCAGTTTCCTGACAGGGGGGTCCGGAAACACCATATATTTT.

This clonotype has at least ten counts. The V call is TRBV5-6, the J call TRBJ2-2; D unclear. The CDR3 runs 14 residues. V was cut by 0 bases and J by 5 bases, with 8 bases left in between. The germline gives CDR1 SGHDT, CDR2 YYEEEE. CDR3 region: CASSLGVRTGELFF. For the CDR3, the DNA is TGTGCCAGCAGCTTGGGGGTGCGGACCGGGGAGCTGTTTTTT.

This clonotype was seen ten or more times. The chain combines TRBV6-5 with TRBJ1-2, with 7 bases that match TRBD1. The length of the CDR3 is 15 residues. Trimming cost V 6 bases and J 4 bases; bases outside gene matches: 11. CDR1 is MNHEY, CDR2 SVGAGI, per germline. CDR3 coding DNA: TGTGCCAGCAGGCCTCGACAGGGTCTCGCCTATGGCTACACCTTC. Amino acids: CASRPRQGLAYGYTF.

This clonotype was detected ten times or more. The chain is built from TRBV20-1 and TRBJ2-1; D gene uncertain. The CDR3 is 14 residues long. Trimming pared 6 bases from V and 5 bases from J, leaving 17 bases between. CDR1 and CDR2 (germline): DFQATT, SNEGSKA (reference sequence). The CDR3 spells CSATSGRPNNEQFF. The DNA of the CDR3 is TGCAGTGCCACATCCGGACGGCCGAACAATGAGCAGTTCTTC.

This clonotype has ten or more counts. V usage is TRBV29-1 and J usage is TRBJ2-1; TRBD2 agrees at 12 bases. This CDR3 has 17 amino acids. V lost 2 bases to trimming and J lost 8 bases; unmatched junction nucleotides: 13. Germline CDR1 reads SQVTM; CDR2 reads ANQGSEA. This CDR3 is CSVERGTSGSHGYEQFF. CDR3 nucleotide sequence: TGCAGCGTTGAACGGGGGACTAGCGGGTCTCACGGCTATGAGCAGTTCTTC.

This chain joins TRBV5-1 and TRBJ2-5; 7 bases align to TRBD2. CDR1 is SGHRS, CDR2 YFSETQ, per germline. Germline trimming cut 4 bases from V and 4 bases from J; bases unmatched to any gene: 10. CDR3 length equals 15 residues. The CDR3 region is CASSPYILAGETQYF. The CDR3 DNA is TGCGCCAGCAGCCCCTACATCTTAGCGGGAGAGACCCAGTACTTC.

Ten or more counts support this clonotype. The rearrangement joins TRBV9 to TRBJ1-1; no reliable D call. The length of the CDR3 is 14 residues. V lost 0 bases and J lost 4, with 10 bases in between. Germline V gene data show CDR1 as SGDLS and CDR2 as YYNGEE. DNA of the CDR3: TGTGCCAGCAGCGTAGCTGGATATAGCACTGAAGCTTTCTTT. Translation gives CASSVAGYSTEAFF.

This clonotype was seen at least ten times. The V and J genes are TRBV5-1 and TRBJ2-5, with D possibly being TRBD2 (5 bases). Germline assignment: CDR1 SGHRS and CDR2 YFSETQ. This CDR3 is built from 15 residues. The V end lost 3 bases, the J end lost 3 bases, and 15 bases lay between the germline ends. Here the CDR3 DNA reads TGCGCCAGCAGCTCAACCTCCGGGGAAAAAGAGACCCAGTACTTC. Its protein product is CASSSTSGEKETQYF.

In this sample, this clonotype turned up many times. This chain uses TRBV5-1 with TRBJ1-1; D possibly corresponds to TRBD1 (5 bases). Trimming removed 5 bases at V and 3 bases at J, with 14 bases between. In germline, CDR1 is SGHRS, CDR2 YFSETQ. The CDR3 is 14 amino acids. The CDR3 DNA is TGCGCCAGCAGGCTTCACGGCAGGGACACTGAAGCTTTCTTT. This encodes CASRLHGRDTEAFF.

This clonotype was seen repeatedly, ten times or more. The chain carries TRBV5-1 and TRBJ1-1, with unresolved D. The CDR3 sequence is 13 residues long. With 0 bases removed from V and 1 base from J, the gap between germline ends came to 4 bases. Looked up from germline, CDR1 is SGHRS and CDR2 is YFSETQ. The CDR3 nucleotides are TGCGCCAGCAGCTTGGCCAGGAACACTGAAGCTTTCTTT. Translated, it gives CASSLARNTEAFF.

By share, this clonotype ranks as medium-sized. The chain links TRBV4-2 to TRBJ2-1; no definite D call. The CDR3 extends over 16 amino acids. Trimming took 3 bases from V and 4 from J, leaving 16 bases between them. In germline, CDR1 is LGHNA, CDR2 YNFKEQ. For the CDR3, the DNA is TGTGCCAGCAGCCAGACGCCGGATCACCAATACAATGAGCAGTTCTTC. Its protein product is CASSQTPDHQYNEQFF.

In its sample, this clonotype was seen many times. The rearrangement uses TRBV5-1 and TRBJ2-5; no firm D call. Trimming removed 4 bases from V and 0 bases from J, with 13 bases in between. This CDR3 spans 15 amino acids. Germline values: CDR1 SGHRS, CDR2 YFSETQ. Written as DNA, the CDR3 is TGCGCCAGCAGCCTCGAAAACAGTAACCAAGAGACCCAGTACTTC. As protein: CASSLENSNQETQYF.

The table lists this clonotype with many counts. The chain employs TRBV20-1 and TRBJ2-7; 7 bases line up with TRBD1. The CDR3 runs to 15 residues. Germline CDR1 is DFQATT and CDR2 is SNEGSKA (reference sequence). Germline trimming cut 0 bases from V and 4 bases from J; bases unmatched to any gene: 9. The CDR3 coding sequence is TGCAGTGCTAGAGATCAAGGAAGGGGGCCTTACGAGCAGTACTTC. This gives the protein CSARDQGRGPYEQYF.

This clonotype was seen at least ten times. The chain has TRBV5-1 and TRBJ2-1, with 11 bases aligning to TRBD2. Germline CDR1 is SGHRS and CDR2 is YFSETQ. CDR3 length equals 15 residues. The junction had 6 bases not matched to a gene; V was cut back by 0 bases and J by 10 bases. The CDR3 sequence: CASSLDGSGRAEQFF. The CDR3 DNA is TGCGCCAGCAGCTTGGATGGTAGCGGGAGGGCCGAGCAGTTCTTC.

This clonotype was observed many times. CDR3 residues: CASSNRDRASYEQYF. DNA of the CDR3: TGTGCCAGCAGTAACCGGGACAGAGCTTCCTACGAGCAGTACTTC. The chain carries TRBV6-6 and TRBJ2-7; 7 bases map to TRBD1. CDR3 length: 15 residues. CDR1 and CDR2 from the germline V gene are MNHNY and SVGAGI (reference sequence). The trim removed 5 bases at V and 1 base at J, leaving 8 bases unmatched.

Many counts were recorded for this clonotype. The rearrangement links TRBV7-8 to TRBJ2-7; 11 positions match TRBD2. In germline, CDR1 is SGHVS, CDR2 FQNEAQ. The CDR3 is 17 residues long. V shed 5 bases and J 1 base; nucleotides not matched to a gene: 10. CDR3 nucleotides: TGTGCCAGCAGCCTTCGACTAGCGGGACGAGATTCCTACGAGCAGTACTTC. Amino acids: CASSLRLAGRDSYEQYF.

This clonotype appeared many times. The chain links TRBV3-1 to TRBJ1-4; no definite D call. The CDR3 consists of 14 residues. Germline V CDR1 and CDR2: LGHDT, YNNKEL (reference sequence). The ends were cut back, 3 bases at V and 5 bases at J, with 10 bases in the middle. The CDR3 DNA reads as TGTGCCAGCAGCCAGCCGGCCGGGAATGAAAAACTGTTTTTT. Its translation: CASSQPAGNEKLFF.

This clonotype was seen many times. The rearrangement uses TRBV29-1 and TRBJ2-1, with 7 bases lining up with TRBD1. V shed 5 bases and J 5 bases; nucleotides not matched to a gene: 6. The length of the CDR3 is 13 residues. Per germline, CDR1 SQVTM and CDR2 ANQGSEA. CDR3 in DNA: TGCAGCGTTCCGGGACAGTGGGACAATGAGCAGTTCTTC. Its protein product is CSVPGQWDNEQFF.

This clonotype was counted many times. The chain combines TRBV27 with TRBJ1-1, with D maybe TRBD1 (6 bases). This CDR3 has 16 residues. Trimming took off 0 bases at V and 1 base at J, with 12 bases between the two ends. Per germline, CDR1 MNHEY and CDR2 SMNVEV (reference sequence). CDR3 sequence reads: CASSLSDRFSNTEAFF. The CDR3 coding sequence is TGTGCCAGCAGTTTATCGGACAGATTTTCGAACACTGAAGCTTTCTTT.

This clonotype has a count of ten or more. V and J are TRBV5-1 and TRBJ2-1; TRBD1 might be the D (5 bases). Trimming cost V 2 bases and J 0 bases, with 15 bases left between them. This CDR3 region has 17 residues. Germline CDR1 SGHRS, CDR2 YFSETQ. CDR3 bases: TGCGCCAGCAGCTTAAACACAGGACAAAGCTCCTACAATGAGCAGTTCTTC. This translates into CASSLNTGQSSYNEQFF.

The sample holds many counts of this clonotype. The chain recombines TRBV29-1 with TRBJ1-2; a weak D match, TRBD1 (6 bases). The CDR3 length is 15 residues. The V end was cut by 4 bases, the J end by 7 bases, with 22 bases between. In germline, CDR1 is SQVTM, CDR2 ANQGSEA. CDR3 amino acids: CSVGRSTGGAGGYTF. In DNA, the CDR3 is TGCAGCGTTGGCCGCTCGACGGGGGGGGCGGGTGGCTACACCTTC.

This clonotype is classed as medium-sized. The chain carries TRBV24-1 and TRBJ2-2, with D possibly TRBD2 on 6 matching bases. Germline CDR1 KGHDR, CDR2 SFDVKD. V lost 5 bases, J lost 0 bases, and 9 bases lay in between. The CDR3 spans 15 residues. The CDR3 is CATSAASANTGELFF. The CDR3 DNA is TGTGCCACCAGTGCTGCTAGCGCGAACACCGGGGAGCTGTTTTTT.